This passage covers 4 T cell receptor beta chains from one sample sequenced in a study of neoadjuvant nivolumab and ipilimumab in lung cancer. The method was immunoSEQ multiplex PCR; TCRdb's version includes in-frame clones alone and lacks a portion of them. The profile shows approximately 5,100 clones, around 80% of them singletons. Material: normal lung tissue adjacent to the tumor, obtained after neoadjuvant nivolumab, alone or with ipilimumab, at or shortly before surgery. These receptors were taken from an adult with non-small cell lung cancer. Some clones in this sample may be carry-over from other donors' samples.

This chain links TRBV6-5 with TRBJ2-1, with 12 bases identical to TRBD2. This CDR3 has 15 amino acids. Germline V gives CDR1 MNHEY, CDR2 SVGAGI. The junction had 11 bases not matched to a gene; V was cut back by 3 bases and J by 14 bases. The CDR3 coding sequence is TGTGCCAGCAGTTATAGGACTAGCGGGATCGCTGTAAAGTTCTTC. Translation gives CASSYRTSGIAVKFF.

This clone was seen more than once but under ten times. The V call is TRBV25-1, the J call TRBJ2-7, with 8 bases identical to TRBD2. Per the germline V gene, CDR1 is MGHDK and CDR2 is SYGVNS. This CDR3 has 16 amino acids. With 3 bases clipped from V and 3 bases from J, the junction kept 10 bases outside the gene matches. The CDR3 spells CASSDGASGSYYEQYF. CDR3 DNA: TGTGCCAGCAGTGACGGGGCCAGCGGGAGTTACTACGAGCAGTACTTC.

This chain joins TRBV15 and TRBJ2-5, with 7 positions matching TRBD1. TRBJ2-7 explains the end of the DNA better; the J call may be wrong. The CDR3 is 16 residues long. CDR1 LNHNV and CDR2 YYDKDF come from the germline V gene (reference sequence). As DNA, the CDR3 is TGTGCCACCAGCAGAGTCGAGGGGGACAGCTCCTACGAGCAGTACTTC. Translated, it gives CATSRVEGDSSYEQYF.

A note on this clone: Other DNA variants within this sample encode the same CDR3. The V call is TRBV5-1, the J call TRBJ1-1; 7 nucleotides align to TRBD1. The CDR3 length is 12 residues. The germline V gene has CDR1 SGHRS and CDR2 YFSETQ. Trimming removed 5 bases from V and 8 bases from J; junction bases left unmatched: 6. CDR3 loop: CASSPETGEAFF. For the CDR3, the DNA is TGCGCCAGCAGTCCCGAGACAGGGGAAGCTTTCTTT.